These 22 T cell receptor beta chains share one sample of origin, sequenced in a study of brain T cells in children with intractable seizures. Assay used: immunoSEQ multiplex PCR; TCRdb lists only in-frame clones, some missing. The sample comprises tens of thousands of clones, around nine tenths of which are singletons, and approximately 6% rests with the top ten. This specimen consisted of peripheral blood, obtained at surgery. The receptors were gathered from a girl aged 2-10 years with tuberous sclerosis and intractable seizures.

V gene TRBV7-3 combines with J gene TRBJ2-5; TRBD2 matches at 7 bases. The CDR3 runs 13 residues. Germline V gene sequence: CDR1 SGHTA, CDR2 FQGTGA. Trimming cost V 8 bases and J 7 bases; bases outside gene matches: 10. In DNA form, the CDR3 reads TGTGCCAGCGGGAGAAGCGGGGATGGGACCCAGTACTTC. It translates to CASGRSGDGTQYF.

V gene TRBV9 combines with J gene TRBJ1-2; the D gene is possibly TRBD1 (6 bases). V dropped 3 bases and J dropped 6 bases, with 21 bases sitting between them. CDR3 length equals 16 residues. Germline V gives CDR1 SGDLS, CDR2 YYNGEE. The CDR3 is CASSAIQGDGRDGYTF. CDR3 DNA: TGTGCCAGCAGCGCGATACAGGGAGACGGACGGGATGGCTACACCTTC.

The rearrangement uses TRBV5-4 and TRBJ2-1; D gene unclear. Germline V gives CDR1 SGHNT, CDR2 YYREEE (reference sequence). The CDR3 extends over 13 amino acids. V shed 2 bases and J shed 9 bases, with 12 bases lying between them. In DNA, the CDR3 is TGTGCCAGCAGCTTCCCGCGAGCTAGTGAGCAGTTCTTC. It translates to CASSFPRASEQFF.

The chain is built from TRBV4-1 and TRBJ1-4, with 7 nucleotides matching TRBD1. CDR1 is MGHRA, CDR2 YSYEKL, per germline. The CDR3 runs 14 residues. V dropped 4 bases and J dropped 8; count of bases not matched to a gene: 7. Here the CDR3 reads CASSLHRGREKLFF. CDR3 coding DNA: TGCGCCAGCAGCCTACACAGGGGTCGAGAAAAACTGTTTTTT.

This clone has only a few counts. The rearrangement joins TRBV5-1 to TRBJ1-2; 7 bases match TRBD1. CDR3 length: 15 amino acids. Germline-derived CDR1 and CDR2 are SGHRS and YFSETQ. The V segment lost 2 bases and the J segment 3 bases; nucleotides outside the gene matches: 7. The CDR3 bases are TGCGCCAGCAGCTTCGGACTAGGGGGCGACTATGGCTACACCTTC. The encoded protein is CASSFGLGGDYGYTF.

The rearrangement joins TRBV7-9 to TRBJ1-2; D possibly corresponds to TRBD1 (5 bases). The CDR3 is made up of 14 amino acids. V lost 7 bases and J lost 2, with 14 bases in between. CDR1 and CDR2 from the germline V gene are SEHNR and FQNEAQ (reference sequence). CDR3 DNA: TGTGCCAGCATCCCGACCGGGGGGAACTATGGCTACACCTTC. Translating gives CASIPTGGNYGYTF.

The gene calls are TRBV4-2 and TRBJ2-5; 8 bases line up with TRBD2. This CDR3 is 15 amino acids long. From germline, CDR1 is LGHNA and CDR2 YNFKEQ. The ends lost 0 bases at V and 4 bases at J; junction bases unmatched: 4. The CDR3 DNA sequence: TGTGCCAGCAGCCAAGATCGCAGCGGGGGAGAGACCCAGTACTTC. Its protein product is CASSQDRSGGETQYF.

The rearrangement uses TRBV7-2 and TRBJ2-3; D not resolved. V was clipped by 1 base and J by 6 bases, with 11 bases between them. The CDR3 runs to 14 residues. Germline V gives CDR1 SGHTA, CDR2 FQGNSA. The CDR3 is CASSLGSSQDTQYF. In DNA form, the CDR3 reads TGTGCCAGCAGCTTAGGTTCTAGTCAGGATACGCAGTATTTT. The full variable domain, its missing parts supplied by reference TRBV7-2 and TRBJ2-3, is GAGVSQSPSNKVTEKGKDVELRCDPISGHTALYWYRQSLGQGLEFLIYFQGNSAPDKSGLPSDRFSAERTGGSVSTLTIQRTQQEDSAVYLCASSLGSSQDTQYFGPGTRLTVL.

The chain employs TRBV6-1 and TRBJ1-2; no reliable D call. Trimming took 1 base from V and 6 from J, leaving 15 bases between them. The CDR3 extends over 15 amino acids. Germline V gives CDR1 MNHNS, CDR2 SASEGT. In DNA, the CDR3 is TGTGCCAGCAGTGAAGATGTCATATTCGGGGATGGCTACACCTTC. This translates into CASSEDVIFGDGYTF.

This chain uses TRBV6-5 with TRBJ1-1; maybe TRBD1 (5 bases). The CDR3 has 15 residues. Germline CDR1 reads MNHEY; CDR2 reads SVGAGI. The V end was cut by 6 bases, the J end by 2 bases, with 16 bases between. DNA for the CDR3: TGTGCCAGCAGACCTACTACGGACACTAACACTGAAGCTTTCTTT. Encoded protein: CASRPTTDTNTEAFF.

This sequence joins TRBV6-6 and TRBJ1-3, with 10 bases lining up with TRBD1. The CDR3 extends over 15 amino acids. Germline V gene sequence: CDR1 MNHNY, CDR2 SVGAGI (reference sequence). The trim removed 2 bases at V and 4 bases at J, leaving 2 bases unmatched. This chain's CDR3 is CASSYTTGGGNTIYF. In DNA form, the CDR3 reads TGTGCCAGCAGTTACACGACAGGGGGCGGAAACACCATATATTTT.

This clone was observed a handful of times. The chain joins TRBV27 to TRBJ2-2, with 11 bases aligning to TRBD2. Per germline, CDR1 MNHEY and CDR2 SMNVEV (reference sequence). The V and J ends lost 5 bases and 2 bases, in that order; junction bases with no gene match: 10. The CDR3 has 18 residues. Here the CDR3 reads CASSLPSGGPTNTGELFF. The DNA of the CDR3 is TGTGCCAGCAGTCTCCCTAGCGGGGGGCCCACCAACACCGGGGAGCTGTTTTTT.

The chain couples TRBV10-3 to TRBJ2-7; D tentatively reads TRBD1 or TRBD2 (5 bases each). Per germline, CDR1 ENHRY and CDR2 SYGVKD. V lost 2 bases and J lost 2, with 19 bases in between. The CDR3 is 17 amino acids. CDR3 nucleotides: TGTGCCATCAGTGAGAGTCGGGACGGGAACCGAGCCTACGAGCAGTACTTC. Amino acid sequence: CAISESRDGNRAYEQYF.

The chain employs TRBV6-4 and TRBJ1-5; D remains ambiguous. The V and J ends lost 2 bases and 1 base respectively, with 6 bases between them. The CDR3 contains 14 residues. The germline V gene has CDR1 MRHNA and CDR2 SNTAGT. The CDR3 bases are TGTGCCAGCAGTGACGGACTGAGCAATCAGCCCCAGCATTTT. Translating it yields CASSDGLSNQPQHF.

The chain employs TRBV2 and TRBJ2-3, with 8 bases identical to TRBD1. This CDR3 contains 12 residues. J was trimmed by 6 bases and V by 8 bases; bases with no gene match: 4. Germline V lookup: CDR1 SNHLY, CDR2 FYNNEI. The CDR3 DNA reads as TGTGCCAGCGGACAGGGTTTGGATACGCAGTATTTT. This codes for CASGQGLDTQYF. Supplemented by reference TRBV2 and TRBJ2-3, the full variable domain reads EPEVTQTPSHQVTQMGQEVILRCVPISNHLYFYWYRQILGQKVEFLVSFYNNEISEKSEIFDDQFSVERPDGSNFTLKIRSTKLEDSAMYFCASGQGLDTQYFGPGTRLTVL.

The rearrangement links TRBV27 to TRBJ2-1; 12 nucleotides agree with TRBD2. CDR1 and CDR2 from the germline V gene are MNHEY and SMNVEV (reference sequence). The J segment lost 9 bases and the V segment lost 2 bases, leaving 5 bases of the junction unmatched. CDR3 length: 15 amino acids. DNA of the CDR3: TGTGCCAGCAGTTTACTAGCGGGGGGGTCAGGTGAGCAGTTCTTC. Protein product: CASSLLAGGSGEQFF.

This chain joins TRBV2 and TRBJ2-7; tentative D call: TRBD1 (6 bases). CDR1 SNHLY and CDR2 FYNNEI come from the germline V gene. The CDR3 runs to 13 residues. The V end was cut by 3 bases, the J end by 6 bases, with 12 bases between. The CDR3 loop is CASSDRGNREQYV. The CDR3 DNA reads as TGTGCCAGCAGTGACAGGGGTAATCGCGAGCAGTACGTC.

This clone was observed a single time. V is TRBV20-1 and J is TRBJ2-3, with 7 positions matching TRBD2. Germline CDR1 is DFQATT and CDR2 is SNEGSKA (reference sequence). The V and J ends lost 3 bases and 2 bases, in that order; junction bases with no gene match: 5. This CDR3 has 14 residues. CDR3: CSASLGGTTDTQYF. The CDR3 nucleotides read TGCAGTGCTAGTCTGGGGGGGACCACAGATACGCAGTATTTT.

The chain combines TRBV4-2 with TRBJ2-1; 8 nucleotides match TRBD2. Germline CDR1 is LGHNA and CDR2 is YNFKEQ. The CDR3 covers 16 residues. Losses at the gene ends were 0 bases for V and 3 bases for J; bases not matched to a gene: 4. The CDR3 here is CASSQEKREFYNEQFF. The CDR3, as DNA: TGTGCCAGCAGCCAAGAAAAGCGGGAGTTCTACAATGAGCAGTTCTTC.

The gene calls are TRBV24-1 and TRBJ2-5; D is undetermined. This CDR3 contains 15 residues. CDR1 KGHDR and CDR2 SFDVKD come from the germline V gene. Trimming cost V 2 bases and J 4 bases, with 13 bases left between them. CDR3 residues: CATSDSFIAGETQYF. The CDR3 DNA reads as TGTGCCACCAGTGATTCCTTCATCGCCGGAGAGACCCAGTACTTC.

This chain joins TRBV27 and TRBJ1-5; D unclear. Germline assignment: CDR1 MNHEY and CDR2 SMNVEV (reference sequence). V gave up 0 bases and J gave up 0 bases, with 15 bases separating them. The CDR3 length is 18 residues. The CDR3 DNA follows: TGTGCCAGCAGTTTATCGGCTCTCTTGGGAGATAGCAATCAGCCCCAGCATTTT. It is translated as CASSLSALLGDSNQPQHF.

The count of this clone is one. J is TRBJ1-2 and V is TRBV3-1 (or the pseudogene TRBV3-2); D might be TRBD1 (5 bases). CDR1 is LGHDT, CDR2 YNNKEL, per germline (reference sequence). The CDR3 runs to 14 residues. Trimming removed 5 bases at V and 5 bases at J, with 15 bases between. CDR3 sequence: CASSSREGRYGYTF. The CDR3 DNA reads TGTGCCAGCAGCTCCCGAGAGGGACGGTATGGCTACACCTTC.